Sequencing of this T cell receptor (beta chain) was carried out in a study of cytomegalovirus exposure and HLA in healthy donors. Regarding this clone: Its target is not known.

V shed 1 base and J shed 0 bases, with 13 bases lying between them. The CDR3 has 15 amino acids. The germline CDR1 and CDR2 sequences are SQVTM and ANQGSEA. Whole-study results and caveats: Reports credit the classifier with highly specific, highly sensitive diagnosis of cytomegalovirus status. A previous analysis found most TCR beta V segments productive roughly 87% or roughly 30% of the time.

Amplification used 60 Vbeta primers and 13 Jbeta primers. TCRdb's table, derived via immunoSEQ multiplex PCR, lists solely in-frame clones and lacks some. The sample includes 20,000 or so clones, 60% to 80% seen only once; the top ten take 7% to 9%. The rearrangement links TRBV29-1 to TRBJ2-7, with D possibly TRBD2 on 6 matching bases. This TCR was sampled from a man between 60 and 75 years old in good health and CMV-seronegative. Sequencing was performed on PBMCs. CDR3 coding DNA: TGCAGCGTTGAAGTAGGTCAGGGAGGCTCCTACGAGCAGTACTTC. Its translation: CSVEVGQGGSYEQYF.